This T cell receptor (beta chain) was profiled in a study of CD8+CD57+ T cells in acquired aplastic anemia. Study context: DNA recovered from sorted CD4+ and CD8+ cells had a mean of approximately 3.4 ug. Healthy donor CD4+ samples were sequenced to a depth that averaged roughly 10 million reads. Overall study results and limits: Statistical testing detected no significant gap in CD8+ Simpson's diversity between patients and controls. Patients shared around 30 CD8+ CDR3 sequences with controls.

TCR beta VDJ and CDR3 were profiled, and genomic DNA was the template. A single record per CDR3 protein comes from TCRdb applying MiXCR to the reads. Found here are approximately 380,000 distinct CDR3 sequences, 65% to 75% of them singletons; the top ten hold under 4.5%. Comment on this clonotype: Its target is unknown. Lacking the conserved final phenylalanine or tryptophan, this CDR3 likely reflects a read error. No DNA is shown, since the ends of the CDR3 on it are uncertain; the CDR3 is the one TCRdb lists.

Looked up from germline, CDR1 is SSHAT and CDR2 is FNYEAQ (reference sequence). The CDR3 numbers 12 amino acids, ends counted. The chain is built from TRBV7-7 and TRBJ2-7. The sequenced material came from sorted CD4+, CD8+, or CD8+CD57+ T cells (not recorded which) from PBMCs. The clonotype was recovered from a human donor in good health, serving as a control. CDR3 sequence reads: CASSKAVNEEHY.